The rows below give T cell receptor beta chains drawn from one sample of a study of blood T cells in healthy people across ages. TCRdb redid the calling of the 5' RACE reads with MiXCR, one entry per CDR3 protein. Here the sample spans about 580,000 distinct CDR3 sequences, about 45% being singletons. Sequencing was carried out using blood. These receptors were collected from a man aged 80 or over in good health. The CDR3 runs from the conserved cysteine through the conserved F or W. Each record gives: D gene, V gene, clone size, J gene, CDR3 protein, CDR3 DNA. The D gene is left open where the match is weak. Clone size appears in some rows only: once, few, many, or a class for an expanded clone.

d_gene: TRBD2; v_gene: TRBV28; abundance: .; j_gene: TRBJ2-1; CDR3aa: CASSFGRELFWQFF; CDR3nt: TGTGCCAGCAGTTTTGGGCGGGAGCTCTTTTGGCAGTTCTTC
d_gene: .; v_gene: TRBV20-1; abundance: few; j_gene: TRBJ2-3; CDR3aa: CSARDSLLGPTDTQYF; CDR3nt: TGCAGTGCTAGAGATTCTTTGCTCGGCCCCACAGATACGCAGTATTTT
d_gene: TRBD1; v_gene: TRBV15; abundance: .; j_gene: TRBJ2-7; CDR3aa: CAARWGDRAYEQYF; CDR3nt: TGTGCCGCCCGTTGGGGAGACAGGGCCTACGAGCAGTACTTC
d_gene: TRBD1; v_gene: TRBV5-1; abundance: .; j_gene: TRBJ1-1; CDR3aa: CASGMTGEGNTEAFF; CDR3nt: TGCGCCAGCGGCATGACAGGGGAGGGGAACACTGAAGCTTTCTTT
d_gene: .; v_gene: TRBV2; abundance: .; j_gene: TRBJ2-7; CDR3aa: CASTRTLSEQYF; CDR3nt: TGTGCCAGCACCCGGACACTTAGCGAGCAGTACTTC
d_gene: TRBD1; v_gene: TRBV29-1; abundance: .; j_gene: TRBJ1-1; CDR3aa: CSVRGTDLMNTEAFF; CDR3nt: TGCAGCGTAAGAGGGACAGACCTCATGAACACTGAAGCTTTCTTT
d_gene: .; v_gene: TRBV20-1; abundance: .; j_gene: TRBJ2-7; CDR3aa: CSAGASRAHYEQYF; CDR3nt: TGCAGTGCTGGGGCTAGCAGGGCCCACTACGAGCAGTACTTC
d_gene: TRBD2; v_gene: TRBV20-1; abundance: .; j_gene: TRBJ2-7; CDR3aa: CSAQRGTSGAYEQYF; CDR3nt: TGCAGTGCGCAGCGAGGGACTAGCGGGGCCTACGAGCAGTACTTC
d_gene: TRBD1; v_gene: TRBV28; abundance: few; j_gene: TRBJ1-2; CDR3aa: CASRRQGSYGYTF; CDR3nt: TGTGCCAGCAGGCGACAGGGAAGCTATGGCTACACCTTC
d_gene: .; v_gene: TRBV9; abundance: few; j_gene: TRBJ2-3; CDR3aa: CASSTRIFTSTDTQYF; CDR3nt: TGTGCCAGCAGCACCCGGATTTTTACTAGCACAGATACGCAGTATTTT
d_gene: .; v_gene: TRBV6-5; abundance: .; j_gene: TRBJ2-7; CDR3aa: CASNKPGQNYEQYF; CDR3nt: TGTGCCAGCAATAAACCGGGACAAAACTACGAGCAGTACTTC
d_gene: TRBD1; v_gene: TRBV20-1; abundance: .; j_gene: TRBJ1-5; CDR3aa: CSARGDRVIDQPQHF; CDR3nt: TGCAGTGCTAGAGGGGACAGGGTCATAGATCAGCCCCAGCATTTT
d_gene: .; v_gene: TRBV20-1; abundance: .; j_gene: TRBJ1-1; CDR3aa: CSAPNDGTEAFF; CDR3nt: TGCAGTGCTCCCAATGATGGGACTGAAGCTTTCTTT
d_gene: .; v_gene: TRBV12-3/TRBV12-4; abundance: .; j_gene: TRBJ2-1; CDR3aa: CASSTPGLSEQFF; CDR3nt: TGTGCCAGCAGCACCCCAGGGTTGTCTGAGCAGTTCTTC
d_gene: .; v_gene: TRBV7-2; abundance: few; j_gene: TRBJ2-6; CDR3aa: CASSLEFSSGANVLTF; CDR3nt: TGTGCCAGCAGCTTAGAATTTAGCTCTGGGGCCAACGTCCTGACTTTC
d_gene: TRBD2; v_gene: TRBV4-1; abundance: few; j_gene: TRBJ2-7; CDR3aa: CASSQGPTFGGMYEQYF; CDR3nt: TGCGCCAGCAGCCAAGGTCCCACGTTCGGGGGGATGTACGAGCAGTACTTC
d_gene: .; v_gene: TRBV10-3; abundance: .; j_gene: TRBJ1-1; CDR3aa: CASADNTEAFF; CDR3nt: TGTGCCTCGGCGGATAACACTGAAGCTTTCTTT
d_gene: .; v_gene: TRBV2; abundance: .; j_gene: TRBJ1-1; CDR3aa: CASKSENTEAFF; CDR3nt: TGTGCCAGCAAGTCGGAGAACACTGAAGCTTTCTTT
d_gene: .; v_gene: TRBV7-2; abundance: .; j_gene: TRBJ2-7; CDR3aa: CASSLAGTPSSYEQYF; CDR3nt: TGTGCCAGCAGCTTAGCAGGGACTCCGAGCTCCTACGAGCAGTACTTC
d_gene: TRBD2; v_gene: TRBV20-1; abundance: .; j_gene: TRBJ2-7; CDR3aa: CSAPRGGTNSYEQYF; CDR3nt: TGCAGTGCCCCGAGGGGAGGGACCAATTCCTACGAGCAGTACTTC
d_gene: TRBD2; v_gene: TRBV12-3/TRBV12-4; abundance: .; j_gene: TRBJ2-7; CDR3aa: CASTSSGKSSYEQYF; CDR3nt: TGTGCCAGCACTTCTAGCGGGAAGAGCTCCTACGAGCAGTACTTC
d_gene: TRBD2; v_gene: TRBV20-1; abundance: .; j_gene: TRBJ2-7; CDR3aa: CSARDSGASGRNEQYF; CDR3nt: TGCAGTGCTAGAGATTCCGGTGCTAGCGGGAGAAATGAGCAGTACTTC
d_gene: TRBD2; v_gene: TRBV20-1; abundance: few; j_gene: TRBJ2-1; CDR3aa: CSASDPFGTSGNPNEQFF; CDR3nt: TGCAGTGCTAGCGACCCCTTTGGGACTAGCGGGAACCCCAATGAGCAGTTCTTC
d_gene: .; v_gene: TRBV5-1; abundance: few; j_gene: TRBJ2-7; CDR3aa: CASSLERGATYEQYF; CDR3nt: TGCGCCAGCAGCTTGGAGCGCGGGGCTACCTACGAGCAGTACTTC
d_gene: .; v_gene: TRBV9; abundance: .; j_gene: TRBJ2-1; CDR3aa: CASSPRDRDPLSYNEQFF; CDR3nt: TGTGCCAGCAGCCCAAGAGATAGGGACCCCCTCTCCTACAATGAGCAGTTCTTC
d_gene: .; v_gene: TRBV7-2; abundance: few; j_gene: TRBJ1-6; CDR3aa: CASSLTQGSPLHF; CDR3nt: TGTGCCAGCAGCTTAACCCAGGGCTCACCCCTCCACTTT
d_gene: .; v_gene: TRBV6-5; abundance: .; j_gene: TRBJ2-3; CDR3aa: CASSYSGLPGRLGTDTQYF; CDR3nt: TGTGCCAGCAGTTACTCGGGGCTGCCGGGAAGATTAGGCACAGATACGCAGTATTTT
d_gene: .; v_gene: TRBV27; abundance: .; j_gene: TRBJ1-1; CDR3aa: CASSTHGVSSEAFF; CDR3nt: TGTGCCAGCAGTACCCACGGGGTCAGTAGTGAAGCTTTCTTT
d_gene: .; v_gene: TRBV20-1; abundance: .; j_gene: TRBJ2-7; CDR3aa: CSAAPPGPSYEQYF; CDR3nt: TGCAGTGCCGCACCCCCAGGTCCTTCCTACGAGCAGTACTTC
d_gene: TRBD1; v_gene: TRBV30; abundance: .; j_gene: TRBJ1-6; CDR3aa: CAAQGSSYNSPLHF; CDR3nt: TGTGCCGCACAGGGGTCCTCCTATAATTCACCCCTCCACTTT
d_gene: TRBD1; v_gene: TRBV6-6; abundance: .; j_gene: TRBJ1-2; CDR3aa: CASSYAGTGGGYTF; CDR3nt: TGTGCCAGCAGTTACGCCGGGACAGGGGGTGGCTACACCTTC
d_gene: .; v_gene: TRBV11-2; abundance: few; j_gene: TRBJ2-3; CDR3aa: CASSPSVAGYGDTQYF; CDR3nt: TGTGCCAGCAGCCCCTCTGTGGCGGGGTATGGAGATACGCAGTATTTT
d_gene: .; v_gene: TRBV21-1; abundance: few; j_gene: TRBJ2-3; CDR3aa: CASSPRGSGRALDTQYF; CDR3nt: TGTGCCAGCAGCCCGAGGGGTAGCGGGAGGGCATTAGATACGCAGTATTTT
d_gene: .; v_gene: TRBV30; abundance: .; j_gene: TRBJ1-1; CDR3aa: CAWSPASTAEAFF; CDR3nt: TGTGCCTGGAGCCCCGCGAGTACCGCTGAAGCTTTCTTT
d_gene: .; v_gene: TRBV6-6; abundance: many; j_gene: TRBJ2-1; CDR3aa: CASRDQDTLVRPEQFF; CDR3nt: TGTGCCAGCAGGGACCAGGATACCCTCGTAAGGCCTGAGCAGTTCTTC
d_gene: .; v_gene: TRBV20-1; abundance: .; j_gene: TRBJ2-7; CDR3aa: CSAREPKSYEQYF; CDR3nt: TGCAGTGCTAGAGAACCCAAGAGCTACGAGCAGTACTTC
d_gene: .; v_gene: TRBV20-1; abundance: many; j_gene: TRBJ2-7; CDR3aa: CSARGATRGASYEQYF; CDR3nt: TGCAGTGCTAGAGGAGCCACACGAGGGGCCTCCTACGAGCAGTACTTC
d_gene: .; v_gene: TRBV20-1; abundance: .; j_gene: TRBJ1-4; CDR3aa: CSAPTRGGSEKLFF; CDR3nt: TGCAGTGCTCCCACTCGCGGGGGCTCTGAAAAACTGTTTTTT
d_gene: TRBD2; v_gene: TRBV4-3; abundance: few; j_gene: TRBJ2-1; CDR3aa: CASSQDLAANEQFF; CDR3nt: TGCGCCAGCAGCCAAGATCTAGCGGCTAATGAGCAGTTCTTC
d_gene: .; v_gene: TRBV7-3; abundance: many; j_gene: TRBJ2-3; CDR3aa: CASSISTFGTDTQYF; CDR3nt: TGTGCCAGCAGCATTAGCACTTTCGGGACAGATACGCAGTATTTT
d_gene: TRBD2; v_gene: TRBV29-1; abundance: .; j_gene: TRBJ2-3; CDR3aa: CSVGGLAGGLADTQYF; CDR3nt: TGCAGCGTGGGGGGACTAGCGGGAGGATTGGCAGATACGCAGTATTTT
d_gene: .; v_gene: TRBV21-1; abundance: .; j_gene: TRBJ2-1; CDR3aa: CASSKDTSGQFNEQFF; CDR3nt: TGTGCCAGCAGCAAAGATACTAGCGGGCAATTCAATGAGCAGTTCTTC
d_gene: .; v_gene: TRBV28; abundance: .; j_gene: TRBJ2-3; CDR3aa: CATRVVPDTQYF; CDR3nt: TGTGCCACCAGGGTTGTTCCAGATACGCAGTATTTT
d_gene: .; v_gene: TRBV25-1; abundance: .; j_gene: TRBJ1-2; CDR3aa: CASSGPQGYGYTF; CDR3nt: TGTGCCAGCAGTGGACCACAGGGCTATGGCTACACCTTC
d_gene: .; v_gene: TRBV15; abundance: many; j_gene: TRBJ2-7; CDR3aa: CATSRPDMTYEQYF; CDR3nt: TGTGCCACCAGCCGACCCGATATGACCTACGAGCAGTACTTC
d_gene: .; v_gene: TRBV29-1; abundance: once; j_gene: TRBJ1-1; CDR3aa: CSVEDLRRTPEAFF; CDR3nt: TGCAGCGTTGAAGATCTTCGCAGGACCCCTGAAGCTTTCTTT
d_gene: TRBD1; v_gene: TRBV7-9; abundance: .; j_gene: TRBJ1-2; CDR3aa: CASSPRQGDGYGYTF; CDR3nt: TGTGCCAGCAGCCCGCGCCAGGGGGATGGCTATGGCTACACCTTC
d_gene: TRBD1; v_gene: TRBV27; abundance: few; j_gene: TRBJ2-7; CDR3aa: CASSLGQAETYEQYF; CDR3nt: TGTGCCAGCAGCCTCGGACAGGCAGAAACCTACGAGCAGTACTTC